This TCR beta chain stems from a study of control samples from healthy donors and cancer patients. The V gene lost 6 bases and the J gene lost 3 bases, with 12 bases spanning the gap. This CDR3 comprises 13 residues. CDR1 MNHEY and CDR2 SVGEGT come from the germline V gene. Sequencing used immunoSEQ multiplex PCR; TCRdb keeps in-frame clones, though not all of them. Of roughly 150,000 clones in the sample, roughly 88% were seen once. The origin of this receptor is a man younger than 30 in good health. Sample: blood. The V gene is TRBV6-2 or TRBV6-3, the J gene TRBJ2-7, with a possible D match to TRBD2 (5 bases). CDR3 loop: CASSGEKVYEQYF. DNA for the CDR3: TGTGCCAGCAGCGGGGAGAAGGTCTACGAGCAGTACTTC.